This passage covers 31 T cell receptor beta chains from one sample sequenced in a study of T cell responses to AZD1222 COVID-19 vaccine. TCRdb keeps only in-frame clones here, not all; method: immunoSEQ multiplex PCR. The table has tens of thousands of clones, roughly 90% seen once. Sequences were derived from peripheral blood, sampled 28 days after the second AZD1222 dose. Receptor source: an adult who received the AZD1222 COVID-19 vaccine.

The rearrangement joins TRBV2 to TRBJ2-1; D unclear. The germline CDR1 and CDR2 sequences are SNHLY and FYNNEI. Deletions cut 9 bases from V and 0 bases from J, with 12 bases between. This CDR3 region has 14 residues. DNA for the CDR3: TGTGCCAGTAGTATTACCAGCTCCTACAATGAGCAGTTCTTC. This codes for CASSITSSYNEQFF.

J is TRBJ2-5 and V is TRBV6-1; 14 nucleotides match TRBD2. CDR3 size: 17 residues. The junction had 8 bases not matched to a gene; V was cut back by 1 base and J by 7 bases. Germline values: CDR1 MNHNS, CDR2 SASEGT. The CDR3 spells CASSEVGTSGGRRTQYF. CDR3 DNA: TGTGCCAGCAGTGAAGTAGGGACTAGCGGGGGCCGGCGGACCCAGTACTTC.

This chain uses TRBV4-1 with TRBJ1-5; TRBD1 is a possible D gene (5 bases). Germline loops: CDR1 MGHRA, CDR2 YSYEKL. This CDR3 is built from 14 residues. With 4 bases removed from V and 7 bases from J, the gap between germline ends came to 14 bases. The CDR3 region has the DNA TGCGCCAGCAGCCGGTATCAGGAGGGGCAGCCCCAGCATTTT. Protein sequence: CASSRYQEGQPQHF.

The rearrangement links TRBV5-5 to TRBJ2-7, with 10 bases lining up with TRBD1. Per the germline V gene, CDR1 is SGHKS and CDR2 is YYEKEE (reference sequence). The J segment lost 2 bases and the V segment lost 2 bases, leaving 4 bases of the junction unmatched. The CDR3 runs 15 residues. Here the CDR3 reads CASSFPGTGAYEQYF. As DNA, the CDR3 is TGTGCCAGCAGCTTTCCCGGGACAGGGGCCTACGAGCAGTACTTC.

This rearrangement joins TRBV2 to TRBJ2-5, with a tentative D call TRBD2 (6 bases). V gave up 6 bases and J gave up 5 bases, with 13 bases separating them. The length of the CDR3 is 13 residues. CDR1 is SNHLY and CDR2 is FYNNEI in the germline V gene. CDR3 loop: CASRGGGGETQYF. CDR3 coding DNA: TGTGCCAGCAGGGGAGGAGGCGGGGAGACCCAGTACTTC.

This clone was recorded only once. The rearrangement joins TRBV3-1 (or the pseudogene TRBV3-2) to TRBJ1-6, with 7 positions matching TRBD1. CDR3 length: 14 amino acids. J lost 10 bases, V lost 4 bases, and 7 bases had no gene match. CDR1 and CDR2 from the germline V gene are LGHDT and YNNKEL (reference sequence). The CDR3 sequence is CASSRDREGSPLHF. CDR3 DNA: TGTGCCAGCAGCCGCGACAGGGAGGGCTCACCCCTCCACTTT.

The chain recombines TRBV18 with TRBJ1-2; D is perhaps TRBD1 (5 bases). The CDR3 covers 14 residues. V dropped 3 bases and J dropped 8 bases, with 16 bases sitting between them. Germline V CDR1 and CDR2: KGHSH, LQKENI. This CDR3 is CASSPGTSYDGYTF. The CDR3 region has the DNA TGTGCCAGCTCACCCGGGACCTCTTATGACGGCTACACCTTC.

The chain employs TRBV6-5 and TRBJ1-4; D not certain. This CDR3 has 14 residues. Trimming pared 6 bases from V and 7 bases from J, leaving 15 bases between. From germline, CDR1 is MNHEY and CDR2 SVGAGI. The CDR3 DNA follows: TGTGCCAGCAGGAGGGCCTTGGAAAGTGAAAAACTGTTTTTT. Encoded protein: CASRRALESEKLFF.

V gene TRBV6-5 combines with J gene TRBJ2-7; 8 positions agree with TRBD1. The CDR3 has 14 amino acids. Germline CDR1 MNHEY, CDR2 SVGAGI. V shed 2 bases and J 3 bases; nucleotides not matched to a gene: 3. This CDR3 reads CASSYAGQGYEQYF. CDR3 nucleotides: TGTGCCAGCAGTTACGCCGGACAGGGCTACGAGCAGTACTTC.

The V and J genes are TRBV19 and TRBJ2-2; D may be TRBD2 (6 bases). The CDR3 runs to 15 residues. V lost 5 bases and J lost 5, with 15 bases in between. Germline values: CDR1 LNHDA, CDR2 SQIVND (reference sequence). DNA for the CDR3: TGTGCCAGTAGTTGGATCGAACGGGGGACCGGGGAGCTGTTTTTT. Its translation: CASSWIERGTGELFF.

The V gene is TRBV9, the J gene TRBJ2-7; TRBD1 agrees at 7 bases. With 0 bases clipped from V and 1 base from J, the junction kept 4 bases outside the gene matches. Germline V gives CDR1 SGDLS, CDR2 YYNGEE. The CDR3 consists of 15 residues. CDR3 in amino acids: CASSVGGTASYEQYF. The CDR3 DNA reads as TGTGCCAGCAGCGTAGGAGGGACAGCATCCTACGAGCAGTACTTC.

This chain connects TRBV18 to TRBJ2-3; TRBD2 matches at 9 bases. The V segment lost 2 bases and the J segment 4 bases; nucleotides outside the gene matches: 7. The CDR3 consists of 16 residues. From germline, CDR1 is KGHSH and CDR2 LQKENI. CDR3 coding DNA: TGTGCCAGCTCACCAATTAGCGGGGGCCCTTCAGATACGCAGTATTTT. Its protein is CASSPISGGPSDTQYF.

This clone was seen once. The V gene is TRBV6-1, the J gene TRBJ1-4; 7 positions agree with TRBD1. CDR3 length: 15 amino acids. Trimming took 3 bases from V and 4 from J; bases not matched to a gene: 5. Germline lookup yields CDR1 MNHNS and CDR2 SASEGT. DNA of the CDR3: TGTGCCAGCAGTGAGGACAGGAGGGGTAATGAAAAACTGTTTTTT. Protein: CASSEDRRGNEKLFF.

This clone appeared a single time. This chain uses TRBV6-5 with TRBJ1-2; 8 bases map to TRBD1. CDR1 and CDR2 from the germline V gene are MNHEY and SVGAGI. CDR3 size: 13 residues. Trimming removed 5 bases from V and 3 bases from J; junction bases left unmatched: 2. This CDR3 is CASSRQGHYGYTF. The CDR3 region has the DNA TGTGCCAGCAGTCGACAGGGGCACTATGGCTACACCTTC.

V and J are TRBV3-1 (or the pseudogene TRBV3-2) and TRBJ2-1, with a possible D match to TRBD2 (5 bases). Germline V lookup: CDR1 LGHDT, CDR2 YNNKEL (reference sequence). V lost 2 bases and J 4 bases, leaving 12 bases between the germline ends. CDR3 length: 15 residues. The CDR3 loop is CASSQFLGEYNEQFF. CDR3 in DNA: TGTGCCAGCAGCCAATTTTTGGGAGAGTACAATGAGCAGTTCTTC.

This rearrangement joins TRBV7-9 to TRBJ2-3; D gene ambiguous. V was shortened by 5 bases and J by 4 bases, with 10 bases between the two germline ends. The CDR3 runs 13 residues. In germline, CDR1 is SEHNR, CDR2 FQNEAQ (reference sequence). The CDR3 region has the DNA TGTGCCAGCAGCCCCCTCGTTGCAGATACGCAGTATTTT. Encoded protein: CASSPLVADTQYF.

CDR3 DNA sequence: TGTGCCAGCAGTGAAGCGCCTTATCAGCCCCAGCATTTT. It encodes CASSEAPYQPQHF. The chain joins TRBV6-1 to TRBJ1-5; D is ambiguous. Per the germline V gene, CDR1 is MNHNS and CDR2 is SASEGT. The CDR3 length is 13 residues. V was clipped by 0 bases and J by 5 bases, with 5 bases between them.

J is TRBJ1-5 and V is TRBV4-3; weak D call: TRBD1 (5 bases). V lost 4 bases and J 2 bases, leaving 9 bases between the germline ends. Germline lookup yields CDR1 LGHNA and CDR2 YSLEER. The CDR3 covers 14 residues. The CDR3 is CASSRGSGNQPQHF. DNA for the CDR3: TGCGCCAGCAGCCGGGGGAGCGGCAATCAGCCCCAGCATTTT.

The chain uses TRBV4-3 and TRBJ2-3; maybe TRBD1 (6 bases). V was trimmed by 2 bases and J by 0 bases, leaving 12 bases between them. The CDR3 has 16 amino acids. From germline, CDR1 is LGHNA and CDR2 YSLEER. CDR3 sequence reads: CASSQIAGASTDTQYF. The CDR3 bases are TGCGCCAGCAGCCAAATAGCAGGGGCTAGCACAGATACGCAGTATTTT.

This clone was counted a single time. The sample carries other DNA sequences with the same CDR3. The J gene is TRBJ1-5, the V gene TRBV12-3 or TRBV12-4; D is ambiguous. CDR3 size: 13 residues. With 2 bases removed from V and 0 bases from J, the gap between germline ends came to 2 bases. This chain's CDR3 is CASSLNSNQPQHF. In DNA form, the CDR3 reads TGTGCCAGCAGTTTAAATAGCAATCAGCCCCAGCATTTT.

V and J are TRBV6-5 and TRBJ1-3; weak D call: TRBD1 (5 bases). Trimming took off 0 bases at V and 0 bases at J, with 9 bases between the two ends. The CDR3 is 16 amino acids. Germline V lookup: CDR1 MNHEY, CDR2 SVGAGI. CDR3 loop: CASSYSGTSSGNTIYF. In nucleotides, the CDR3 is TGTGCCAGCAGTTACTCTGGGACTAGCTCTGGAAACACCATATATTTT.

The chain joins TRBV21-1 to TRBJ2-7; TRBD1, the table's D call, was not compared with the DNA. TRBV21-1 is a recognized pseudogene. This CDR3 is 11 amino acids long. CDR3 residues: CASSPTYEQYF. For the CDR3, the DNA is TGTGCCAGCAGCCCCACCTACGAGCAGTACTTC.

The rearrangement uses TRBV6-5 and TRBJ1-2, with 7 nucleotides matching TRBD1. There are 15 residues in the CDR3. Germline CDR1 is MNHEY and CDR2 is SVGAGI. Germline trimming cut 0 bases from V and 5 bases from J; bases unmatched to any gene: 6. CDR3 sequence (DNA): TGTGCCAGCAGTTACTCGACAGGGCAGACTTATGGCTACACCTTC. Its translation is CASSYSTGQTYGYTF.

In DNA form, the CDR3 reads TGTGCCACGGATGGCTACACCTTC. It encodes CATDGYTF. V and J are TRBV5-8 and TRBJ1-2; D remains ambiguous. With 9 bases removed from V and 6 bases from J, the gap between germline ends came to 3 bases. Germline V gene data show CDR1 as SGHTS and CDR2 as YDEGEE. There are 8 residues in the CDR3.

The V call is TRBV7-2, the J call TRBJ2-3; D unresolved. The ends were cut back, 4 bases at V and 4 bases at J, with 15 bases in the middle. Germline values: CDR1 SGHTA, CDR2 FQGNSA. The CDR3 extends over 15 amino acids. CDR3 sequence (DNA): TGTGCCAGCAGCTCCGCCGGGTCCAAGGCAGATACGCAGTATTTT. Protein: CASSSAGSKADTQYF.

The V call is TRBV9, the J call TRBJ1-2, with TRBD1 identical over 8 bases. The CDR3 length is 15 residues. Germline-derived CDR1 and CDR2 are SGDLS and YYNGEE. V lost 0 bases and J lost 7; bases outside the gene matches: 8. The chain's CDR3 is CASSVDGQGFRGYTF. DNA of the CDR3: TGTGCCAGCAGCGTAGATGGACAGGGCTTCCGTGGCTACACCTTC.

The DNA of the CDR3 is TGTGCCAGCAGTCAGGACAGGGTGTACACCGGGGAGCTGTTTTTT. It yields the protein CASSQDRVYTGELFF. The chain uses TRBV6-2 or TRBV6-3 and TRBJ2-2, with 8 bases aligning to TRBD1. There are 15 residues in the CDR3. Trimming cost V 5 bases and J 3 bases; bases outside gene matches: 5. From germline, CDR1 is MNHEY and CDR2 SVGEGT.

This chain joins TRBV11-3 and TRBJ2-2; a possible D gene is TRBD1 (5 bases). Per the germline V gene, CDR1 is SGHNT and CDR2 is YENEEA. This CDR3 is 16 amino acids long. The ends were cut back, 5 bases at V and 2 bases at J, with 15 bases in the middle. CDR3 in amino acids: CASSPMGPLNTGELFF. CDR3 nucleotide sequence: TGTGCCAGCAGCCCCATGGGGCCCCTCAACACCGGGGAGCTGTTTTTT.

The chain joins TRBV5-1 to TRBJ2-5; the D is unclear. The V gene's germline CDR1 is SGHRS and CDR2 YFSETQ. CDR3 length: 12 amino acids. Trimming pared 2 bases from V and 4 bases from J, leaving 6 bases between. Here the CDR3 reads CASSFPGETQYF. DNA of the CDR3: TGCGCCAGCAGCTTCCCCGGAGAGACCCAGTACTTC. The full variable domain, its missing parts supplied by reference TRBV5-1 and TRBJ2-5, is KAGVTQTPRYLIKTRGQQVTLSCSPISGHRSVSWYQQTPGQGLQFLFEYFSETQRNKGNFPGRFSGRQFSNSRSEMNVSTLELGDSALYLCASSFPGETQYFGPGTRLLVL.

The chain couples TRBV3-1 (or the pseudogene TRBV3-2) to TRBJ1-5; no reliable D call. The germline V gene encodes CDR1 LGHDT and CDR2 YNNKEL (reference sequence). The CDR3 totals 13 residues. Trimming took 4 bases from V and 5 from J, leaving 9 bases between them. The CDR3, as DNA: TGTGCCAGCAGCCCCGCACGGGATCAGCCCCAGCATTTT. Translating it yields CASSPARDQPQHF.

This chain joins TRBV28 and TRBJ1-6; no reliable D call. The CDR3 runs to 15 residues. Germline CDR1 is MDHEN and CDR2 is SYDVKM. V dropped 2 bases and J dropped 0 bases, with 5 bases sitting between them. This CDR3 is CASSLASSYNSPLHF. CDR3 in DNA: TGTGCCAGCAGTTTAGCGAGCTCCTATAATTCACCCCTCCACTTT.